This TCR beta chain emerged from a study of beta chain features in type 1 diabetes. Between the trimmed V and J ends, which lost 2 bases and 3 bases, there was a span of 12 bases. Germline-derived CDR1 and CDR2 are SGHRS and YFSETQ. The CDR3 runs 14 residues. Notes on the study in general: Shorter TCRB CDR3s, moderately but significantly so, were found in Type 1 diabetes patients in all four CD4+ subsets.

Comment on this clone: Its antigen is not known.

Investigators reverse transcribed all isolated RNA, so they sequenced expressed TCRB transcripts. Some clones are missing from TCRdb's copy, which holds only in-frame ones; the method was immunoSEQ multiplex PCR. This table holds 250,000 to 300,000 clones, around 15% found once. The receptor was isolated from a man aged 25-40 years with type 1 diabetes. This chain joins TRBV5-1 and TRBJ2-7; D is perhaps TRBD1 (6 bases). The sample taken for sequencing was naive CD4+ T cells from blood. CDR3 in DNA: TGCGCCAGCAGCTTTACAGGGACGGACTACGAGCAGTACTTC. This sequence encodes CASSFTGTDYEQYF. Looking up the rest from reference TRBV5-1 and TRBJ2-7 gives the full variable domain: KAGVTQTPRYLIKTRGQQVTLSCSPISGHRSVSWYQQTPGQGLQFLFEYFSETQRNKGNFPGRFSGRQFSNSRSEMNVSTLELGDSALYLCASSFTGTDYEQYFGPGTRLTVT.